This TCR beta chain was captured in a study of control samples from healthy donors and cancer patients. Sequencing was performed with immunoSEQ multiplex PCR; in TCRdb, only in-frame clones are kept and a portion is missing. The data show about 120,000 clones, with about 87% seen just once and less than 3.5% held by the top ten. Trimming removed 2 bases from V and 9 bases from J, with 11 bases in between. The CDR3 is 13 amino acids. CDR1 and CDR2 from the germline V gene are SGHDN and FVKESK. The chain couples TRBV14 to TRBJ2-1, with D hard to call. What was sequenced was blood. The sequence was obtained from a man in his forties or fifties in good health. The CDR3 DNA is TGTGCCAGCAGCCAACTCCTAACAAGTGAGCAGTTCTTC. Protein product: CASSQLLTSEQFF.